This TCR beta chain was sequenced in a study of tumor-infiltrating lymphocytes in primary liver carcinoma. CDR1 and CDR2 from the germline V gene are KGHDR and SFDVKD. The CDR3 spans 17 residues. Investigators took RNA and DNA out together from about 19-30 mg of unsorted bulk tissue. Chronic HBV infection affected patients, none of whom had received treatment. Comments on this clonotype: Relative to the germline gene, one junction end is altered; a read error may explain this.

A constant-region primer primed TCR beta cDNA synthesis from roughly 510 ng of total RNA. Nested multiplex PCR, run for three rounds with slightly modified ARM-PCR, yielded TCR beta libraries. A C-beta reverse primer was combined with TRBV1-TRBV30 forward primers in the first two PCR rounds, and each round had 10 cycles. TCRdb ran MiXCR on the multiplex PCR reads and lists one entry per CDR3 protein. This sample carries tens of thousands of distinct CDR3 sequences, more than 60% of them seen once, and the ten largest clones take under 45%. The receptor was derived from a man aged 35-49 years with primary liver carcinoma and hepatitis B virus infection. Sequenced material: tumor-adjacent normal liver tissue. This sequence joins TRBV24-1 and TRBJ2-3, with 10 bases identical to TRBD2. CDR3 nucleotide sequence: TGTGCCACCAGTGATGAACCTAGCGGGAGAAACACAGATACGCGGTATTTT. It codes for CATSDEPSGRNTDTRYF.